Listed below are T cell receptor beta chains from one sample, sequenced in a study of T cells in Graves' hyperthyroidism and ophthalmopathy. TCRdb re-derived calls from the multiplex PCR reads in MiXCR, one entry per CDR3 protein. The data show about 540,000 distinct CDR3 sequences, 46% seen once. The sample comprised peripheral blood or thyroid tissue (not recorded which). All receptors derive from a woman between 18 and 29 years old with Graves' hyperthyroidism. Both conserved end residues are part of each CDR3. The D gene is left open where the match is weak. The size field is filled for only some rows; it gives once, few, many or a size class.

many	TRBV10-3	TRBD1	TRBJ2-7	CAISPGQDHEQYF	TGTGCCATCAGTCCGGGACAGGATCACGAGCAGTACTTC
.	TRBV6-2/TRBV6-3	.	TRBJ2-5	CASSGRERETQYF	TGTGCCAGCAGTGGCAGGGAACGAGAGACCCAGTACTTC
few	TRBV20-1	.	TRBJ2-7	CSARDSASATYEQYF	TGCAGTGCTAGAGATAGTGCGAGCGCTACCTACGAGCAGTACTTC
many	TRBV24-1	.	TRBJ2-2	CATSTGDVGELFF	TGTGCCACCAGTACCGGGGATGTCGGGGAGCTGTTTTTT
.	TRBV10-3	.	TRBJ2-7	CAIREGTLDEQYF	TGTGCCATCAGGGAAGGTACTCTGGACGAGCAGTACTTC
.	TRBV20-1	TRBD1	TRBJ1-6	CSASPLTGEDSPLHF	TGCAGTGCTAGCCCCCTGACAGGGGAGGATTCACCCCTCCACTTT
few	TRBV6-5	TRBD2	TRBJ2-5	CASSYRTGGWETQYF	TGTGCCAGCAGTTACCGCACGGGGGGTTGGGAGACCCAGTACTTC
.	TRBV7-3	TRBD1	TRBJ1-2	CASSDREGYTF	TGTGCCAGCAGCGACAGGGAGGGCTACACCTTC
.	TRBV15	TRBD1	TRBJ1-6	CATSSSGQENSPLHF	TGTGCCACCAGCAGCTCTGGACAGGAAAATTCACCCCTCCACTTT
.	TRBV2	.	TRBJ1-1	CASSITQGFLGAFF	TGTGCCAGCAGTATCACCCAGGGGTTCCTGGGGGCTTTCTTT
many	TRBV7-9	.	TRBJ2-7	CASSASGGEEQYF	TGTGCCAGCAGCGCATCGGGCGGAGAAGAGCAGTACTTC
.	TRBV19	.	TRBJ2-5	CASSRTHGQPQYF	TGTGCCAGTAGCCGGACACATGGTCAGCCCCAGTACTTC
few	TRBV19	.	TRBJ2-2	CASSLSTGYTGELFF	TGTGCCAGTAGTCTCTCGACAGGTTACACCGGGGAGCTGTTTTTT
many	TRBV20-1	TRBD1	TRBJ1-2	CSARGTGDYGYTF	TGCAGTGCTAGAGGGACAGGTGACTATGGCTACACCTTC
.	TRBV10-3	.	TRBJ1-3	CAISDWVRTGNTIYF	TGTGCCATCAGTGACTGGGTCCGGACTGGAAACACCATATATTTT
.	TRBV7-2	.	TRBJ2-2	CASSTPTGRATGELFF	TGTGCCAGCAGCACTCCGACAGGGAGGGCTACCGGGGAGCTGTTTTTT
.	TRBV2	TRBD1	TRBJ1-2	CASRTGGFTF	TGTGCCAGCAGGACAGGGGGCTTCACCTTC
.	TRBV11-2	.	TRBJ2-2	CASSVSPGTPNTGELFF	TGTGCCAGCAGCGTCTCCCCCGGGACACCGAACACCGGGGAGCTGTTTTTT
few	TRBV12-3/TRBV12-4	.	TRBJ2-5	CASSLGVRAVLQETQYF	TGTGCCAGCAGTTTAGGCGTCCGGGCGGTCCTTCAAGAGACCCAGTACTTC
.	TRBV5-6	.	TRBJ1-1	CASSLGQLEAFF	TGTGCCAGCAGCTTGGGACAGCTAGAAGCTTTCTTT
.	TRBV7-9	.	TRBJ2-5	CASSPGSNQPQYF	TGTGCCAGCAGCCCCGGGAGCAATCAGCCCCAGTACTTC
.	TRBV7-9	TRBD2	TRBJ2-7	CASSLGPSGRADEQYF	TGTGCCAGCAGCTTGGGTCCTAGCGGGAGGGCTGACGAGCAGTACTTC
few	TRBV7-2	TRBD2	TRBJ2-7	CASSARVDPGGEQYF	TGTGCCAGCAGCGCCCGGGTGGATCCGGGGGGCGAGCAGTACTTC
.	TRBV24-1	TRBD1	TRBJ1-2	CATSRTGDGYTF	TGTGCCACCAGTAGGACAGGGGATGGCTACACCTTC
many	TRBV25-1	TRBD2	TRBJ2-5	CASSPWGGQETQYF	TGTGCCAGCAGTCCCTGGGGGGGACAAGAGACCCAGTACTTC
.	TRBV10-3	.	TRBJ2-7	CAISEWKSEQYF	TGTGCCATCAGTGAGTGGAAATCCGAGCAGTACTTC
.	TRBV6-2/TRBV6-3	.	TRBJ2-5	CASSDIQETQYF	TGTGCCAGCTCCGACATTCAAGAGACCCAGTACTTC
many	TRBV10-3	TRBD1	TRBJ1-5	CAISPGTGGGQPQHF	TGTGCCATCAGTCCCGGGACAGGGGGCGGTCAGCCCCAGCATTTT
once	TRBV7-9	.	TRBJ2-6	CASVPGANVLTF	TGTGCCAGCGTGCCTGGGGCCAACGTCCTGACTTTC
few	TRBV9	.	TRBJ1-1	CASSLGRARTVNTEAFF	TGTGCCAGCAGCTTAGGCCGGGCGAGGACGGTGAACACTGAAGCTTTCTTT
few	TRBV20-1	TRBD2	TRBJ2-7	CSARRREVSYEQYF	TGCAGTGCTAGGAGGCGGGAGGTCTCCTACGAGCAGTACTTC
many	TRBV10-1	.	TRBJ1-1	CASRSTGDTEAFF	TGCGCCAGCAGATCGACTGGGGACACTGAAGCTTTCTTT
many	TRBV7-9	.	TRBJ1-1	CASSSGGAEAFF	TGTGCCAGCAGCTCCGGAGGCGCTGAAGCTTTCTTT
few	TRBV7-2	.	TRBJ2-6	CASSLDTGANVLTF	TGTGCCAGCAGCTTAGACACAGGGGCCAACGTCCTGACTTTC